These T cell receptor beta chains were read from a single sample in a study of blood T cell repertoires in COVID-19. The method was immunoSEQ multiplex PCR; TCRdb's version includes in-frame clones alone and lacks a portion of them. The sample lists 130,000 to 150,000 clones, about four fifths seen once, with over 9% in the top ten. Sequenced material: PBMCs or T cells enriched from blood (not recorded which). The source is a man aged 50-60 years who had recovered from COVID-19. Both conserved end residues are part of each CDR3. A D gene is named only where the DNA matches it firmly. Expanded clones get a size class; other rows say once, few or many, or leave the size out.

v_call	j_call	clone_size	d_call	cdr3_aa	cdr3_nt
TRBV5-1	TRBJ2-1	once	TRBD2	CASTIRLAGGYNEQFF	TGCGCCAGCACGATTAGACTAGCGGGGGGATACAATGAGCAGTTCTTC
TRBV27	TRBJ2-7	few	TRBD1	CASSHPPGQGIHEQYF	TGTGCCAGCAGCCACCCTCCGGGACAGGGGATCCACGAGCAGTACTTC
TRBV7-8	TRBJ2-1	-	TRBD2	CASSFKRGGNEQFF	TGTGCCAGCAGCTTCAAGCGGGGGGGAAATGAGCAGTTCTTC
TRBV6-5	TRBJ2-2	-	-	CASSRGLRNTGELFF	TGTGCCAGCAGCCGAGGGCTCCGGAACACCGGGGAGCTGTTTTTT
TRBV13	TRBJ2-3	large	-	CASSLVQGRWDTQYF	TGTGCCAGCAGCTTAGTACAGGGCCGATGGGATACGCAGTATTTT
TRBV25-1	TRBJ1-2	-	TRBD1	CASSEAGGGGYTF	TGTGCCAGCAGTGAAGCGGGAGGGGGCGGCTACACCTTC
TRBV6-5	TRBJ2-5	once	-	CASSRGNPETQYF	TGTGCCAGCAGCAGAGGGAACCCAGAGACCCAGTACTTC
TRBV7-9	TRBJ2-7	once	-	CASSLNPAYEQYF	TGTGCCAGCAGCTTAAACCCAGCCTACGAGCAGTACTTC
TRBV14	TRBJ1-4	once	TRBD1	CASSQDRVGTGGRNEKLFF	TGTGCCAGCAGCCAAGATAGGGTCGGGACAGGGGGCCGGAATGAAAAACTGTTTTTT
TRBV10-1	TRBJ2-7	once	-	CASSARQDRTGKQYF	TGCGCCAGCAGTGCTAGACAGGATAGGACTGGGAAGCAGTACTTC
TRBV5-6	TRBJ1-4	-	TRBD1	CASSLRGRANEKLFF	TGTGCCAGCAGCTTAAGGGGGCGGGCTAATGAAAAACTGTTTTTT
TRBV7-8	TRBJ2-7	-	TRBD2	CASSLGLAGANSYEQYF	TGTGCCAGCAGCTTGGGACTAGCGGGGGCCAACTCCTACGAGCAGTACTTC